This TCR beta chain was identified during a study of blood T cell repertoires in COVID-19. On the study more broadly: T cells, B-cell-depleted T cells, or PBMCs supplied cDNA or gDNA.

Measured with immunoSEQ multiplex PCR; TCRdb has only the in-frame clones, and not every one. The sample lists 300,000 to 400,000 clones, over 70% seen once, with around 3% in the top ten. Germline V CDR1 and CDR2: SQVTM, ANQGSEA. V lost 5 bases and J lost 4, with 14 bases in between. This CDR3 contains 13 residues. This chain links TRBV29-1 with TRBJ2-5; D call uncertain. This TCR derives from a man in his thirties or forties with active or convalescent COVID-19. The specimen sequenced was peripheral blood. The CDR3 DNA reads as TGCAGCGTTCACGGCCGCGGTGGAGAGACCCAGTACTTC. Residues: CSVHGRGGETQYF.